Shown below are 6 T cell receptor beta chains from a single sample sequenced in a study of T cells after yellow fever vaccination. From the 5' RACE reads, TCRdb called clonotypes with MiXCR, one entry per CDR3 protein. The table records 300,000 to 350,000 distinct CDR3 sequences, around 3.9% of them present only once. Sequences were derived from PBMCs, sampled 5 days after the yellow fever booster vaccination. These receptors were obtained from a man younger than 30 who received the YFV17D yellow fever vaccine.

This clonotype occurred a few times. This chain uses TRBV6-5 with TRBJ1-2, with D possibly matching TRBD1 (5 bases). This CDR3 is 14 amino acids long. Germline values: CDR1 MNHEY, CDR2 SVGAGI. The V and J ends lost 2 bases and 8 bases respectively, with 15 bases between them. The CDR3 sequence: CASSYPQGVGGYTF. The CDR3 DNA is TGTGCCAGCAGTTACCCCCAGGGTGTAGGAGGCTACACCTTC.

The sample holds a few counts of this clonotype. The V and J genes are TRBV15 and TRBJ1-1, with TRBD1 matching 7 bases. V was clipped by 5 bases and J by 8 bases; unmatched bases: 5. This CDR3 has 12 amino acids. CDR1 and CDR2 (germline): LNHNV, YYDKDF (reference sequence). The CDR3 region is CATSAPGQEAFF. CDR3 sequence (DNA): TGTGCCACCAGCGCCCCGGGACAGGAAGCTTTCTTT.

This clonotype was picked up a small number of times. The chain joins TRBV20-1 to TRBJ2-1; TRBD2 might be the D (5 bases). The germline V and J ends were trimmed by 6 bases and 4 bases, with 13 bases remaining between them. The CDR3 contains 13 residues. Per germline, CDR1 DFQATT and CDR2 SNEGSKA (reference sequence). The CDR3 region has the DNA TGCAGTGCCATAGACGGGATATACAATGAGCAGTTCTTC. Its translation: CSAIDGIYNEQFF.

The chain couples TRBV6-5 to TRBJ1-3; no definite D call. Trimming took 2 bases from V and 0 from J, leaving 14 bases between them. CDR3 length equals 17 residues. From germline, CDR1 is MNHEY and CDR2 SVGAGI. CDR3 DNA sequence: TGTGCCAGCAGTTACCTACGGCCGGGGTACTCTGGAAACACCATATATTTT. Its protein product is CASSYLRPGYSGNTIYF.

This clonotype was seen a handful of times. V usage is TRBV7-6 and J usage is TRBJ2-7, with a weak D call TRBD1 (6 bases). In germline, CDR1 is SGHVS, CDR2 FNYEAQ. The CDR3 is 15 residues long. V lost 5 bases and J lost 3, with 17 bases in between. The CDR3 nucleotides read TGTGCCAGCAGCCCCACGTCTGGACAGAACTACGAGCAGTACTTC. Its translation: CASSPTSGQNYEQYF. Variable domain in full (rest from reference TRBV7-6 and TRBJ2-7): GAGVSQSPRYKVTKRGQDVALRCDPISGHVSLYWYRQALGQGPEFLTYFNYEAQQDKSGLPNDRFSAERPEGSISTLTIQRTEQRDSAMYRCASSPTSGQNYEQYFGPGTRLTVT.

In this sample, this clonotype turned up a few times. V usage is TRBV12-3 or TRBV12-4 and J usage is TRBJ2-5; D is possibly TRBD1 or TRBD2 (5 bases each). Trimming took off 8 bases at V and 1 base at J, with 11 bases between the two ends. The length of the CDR3 is 13 residues. CDR3 loop: CASGDGRQETQYF. CDR3 DNA sequence: TGTGCCAGCGGGGACGGCCGCCAAGAGACCCAGTACTTC.